This note documents a single TCR beta chain sequence. Its target is not known. The sample comes from a study of Ad26.COV2.S vaccination and SARS-CoV-2 variants. Study details: By the intramuscular route, Ad26.COV2.S was given once, or twice 56 days apart.

Regarding treatment: 19 received Ad26.COV2.S at low or high dose, single or two shots; several received placebo; per-sample allocation not given. It was on day 63 after the first vaccine or placebo injection that samples were taken. Study outcomes and limitations: Breadth, reportedly substantial, characterized the spike-specific CD8+ and CD4+ T cell responses after vaccination. Compared with placebo recipients, vaccine recipients had higher spike-specific TCR breadth.

Profiling relied on immunoSEQ multiplex PCR, and the TCRdb table lists in-frame clones only, not all of them. The profile shows 350,000 to 600,000 clones, 80% to 90% of them singletons. The sample consisted of peripheral blood, taken in a trial of Ad26.COV2.S vaccine versus placebo. The source is a person aged 18-65 years who received the Ad26.COV2.S COVID-19 vaccine or a placebo.

The CDR3 reads CASNDGANYGYTF. CDR3 DNA sequence: TGTGCCAGCAACGACGGAGCTAACTATGGCTACACCTTC. This chain uses TRBV12-3 or TRBV12-4 with TRBJ1-2; D is uncertain. This CDR3 comprises 13 residues. Trimming stripped 7 bases from V and 0 bases from J, with 9 bases between.